Presented here are 4 T cell receptor beta chains from one specimen sequenced in a study of shared clonotypes between healthy human individuals. Measured with immunoSEQ multiplex PCR; TCRdb has only the in-frame clones, and not every one. This sample has over a million clones, with approximately 70% found just once. The sequenced material came from memory CD4+ T cells sorted from blood. Specified subset: CD45RA-negative fraction. Source of these receptors: a man aged 18-30 years in good health.

In its sample, this clone was seen once. The chain carries TRBV7-2 and TRBJ2-3; TRBD2 might be the D (5 bases). Germline values: CDR1 SGHTA, CDR2 FQGNSA. The CDR3 consists of 16 residues. V lost 5 bases to trimming and J lost 2 bases, with 17 bases between them. CDR3 bases: TGTGCCAGCAGCCCTCCCGGCGGGCTTTACACAGATACGCAGTATTTT. Residues: CASSPPGGLYTDTQYF.

The rearrangement uses TRBV7-2 and TRBJ2-5, with 9 positions matching TRBD2. The germline V gene encodes CDR1 SGHTA and CDR2 FQGNSA. V shed 1 base, J shed 0 bases, and the junction held 3 bases outside the gene matches. The CDR3 has 16 residues. CDR3 region: CASSLGLAAYQETQYF. The CDR3 bases are TGTGCCAGCAGCTTAGGACTAGCGGCTTACCAAGAGACCCAGTACTTC.

The V call is TRBV14, the J call TRBJ1-2, with D unclear. Deletions cut 3 bases from V and 1 base from J, with 6 bases between. CDR1 is SGHDN, CDR2 FVKESK, per germline. The length of the CDR3 is 13 residues. This CDR3 is CASSQSRNYGYTF. The CDR3 bases are TGTGCCAGCAGCCAGTCACGTAACTATGGCTACACCTTC.

The gene calls are TRBV6-1 and TRBJ1-2; TRBD1 agrees at 9 bases. Trimming took 9 bases from V and 3 from J; bases not matched to a gene: 5. The CDR3 extends over 13 amino acids. The germline CDR1 and CDR2 sequences are MNHNS and SASEGT. The CDR3 is CASRRTGDYGYTF. In nucleotides, the CDR3 is TGTGCCAGTCGTCGGACAGGGGACTATGGCTACACCTTC.